This T cell receptor (beta chain) originates from a study of T-cell memory formation after mild COVID-19. Overall study: TCR clusters were mostly donor specific. Study outcomes and limitations: The CD4+ clones that contracted clustered mainly within CM and EM, and the CD8+ clones concentrated in EMRA. Certain responding clones were present in pre-infection memory, suggesting participation of cross-reactive memory. From day 15 to 85, contracting clones were balanced between CD4 and CD8, whereas later expanders leaned toward CD4+.

TCRdb itself ran the 5' RACE reads through MiXCR, one entry per CDR3 protein. The sample includes under 250,000 distinct CDR3 sequences, about 16% seen only once; the top ten take around 2%. Remarks on this clonotype: Its antigen is currently unknown.

This clonotype originated in an adult woman who had mild COVID-19 (a few samples of this study predate the infection). Cell type and time point are not known. Source material: PBMCs or a T cell subset sorted from them (not recorded which).

CDR3 amino acids: CASRTGSYGYTF. DNA for the CDR3: TGTGCCAGCCGGACAGGGAGCTATGGCTACACCTTC. V is TRBV6-5 and J is TRBJ1-2; 8 positions agree with TRBD1. CDR1 and CDR2 (germline): MNHEY, SVGAGI. Trimming removed 8 bases from V and 4 bases from J; junction bases left unmatched: 3. This CDR3 spans 12 amino acids.